This TCR beta chain derives from a study of blood T cells in healthy people across ages. Study-wide results and caveats: Diversity was estimated from one million T cells, and these estimates were considered underestimates.

V was cut by 5 bases and J by 3 bases, with 7 bases left in between. The germline V gene encodes CDR1 LNHDA and CDR2 SQIVND (reference sequence). CDR3 length equals 12 residues. A second PCR, run for roughly 7 to 11 cycles, used a sample-barcoded 5' primer plus a J-beta primer mix. Each CDR3 protein gets one entry after TCRdb re-called the 5' RACE reads with MiXCR. The sample lists hundreds of thousands of distinct CDR3 sequences, around a quarter occurring once. Every sample had a minimum of 6.5 million PBMCs isolated. This clonotype was counted only a few times. Its antigen is undetermined. These data were also reused for a study on T cells of mothers and their children. That publication notes: Samples were obtained from a few healthy Caucasian mothers and their six children. Maternal samples each gave over 10 million TCR beta CDR3 reads, and child samples approximately 3 million each.

This clonotype was sampled from a boy between 10 and 17 years old in good health. The V gene is TRBV19, the J gene TRBJ1-2, with D possibly being TRBD1 (5 bases). Source material: blood. The CDR3 spells CASSRGYYGYTF. The CDR3 bases are TGTGCCAGTAGTCGGGGGTACTATGGCTACACCTTC. The entire variable domain, with the rest obtained from reference TRBV19 and TRBJ1-2, is as follows: DGGITQSPKYLFRKEGQNVTLSCEQNLNHDAMYWYRQDPGQGLRLIYYSQIVNDFQKGDIAEGYSVSREKKESFPLTVTSAQKNPTAFYLCASSRGYYGYTFGSGTRLTVV.